This T cell receptor (beta chain) was sequenced in a study of human T cells and chemical hapten exposure. This CDR3 spans 11 amino acids. CDR1 is LGHNT, CDR2 FRNRAP, per germline. MiXCR, applied by TCRdb to the RACE reads, yields one record per CDR3 protein. The sample holds 40,000 to 65,000 distinct CDR3 sequences, 9.5% to 11% seen once. This clonotype was observed many times. The germline gene is not matched at one end of the junction; a read error may be the cause. Time point here: patch test 1, 2 weeks after DPC sensitization. Treatment defined: therapeutic diphenylcyclopropenone sensitization with weekly scalp DPC. Unseparated into fractions, whole blood served as the source from which total RNA was extracted.

This chain connects TRBV12-5 to TRBJ1-2; a possible D gene is TRBD1 (6 bases). This TCR came from a woman aged 40 to 50 with alopecia areata. Some clones in this sample may be carry-over from other donors' samples. The material sequenced was whole blood, taken in connection with sensitization to the hapten diphenylcyclopropenone (DPC). DNA of the CDR3: TGTGCTAGTGGTTTGGCCGGACAGACAGCCTTC. As protein: CASGLAGQTAF. Based on the CDR3 plus reference TRBV12-5 and TRBJ1-2, the full variable domain is DARVTQTPRHKVTEMGQEVTMRCQPILGHNTVFWYRQTMMQGLELLAYFRNRAPLDDSGMPKDRFSAEMPDATLATLKIQPSEPRDSAVYFCASGLAGQTAFGSGTRLTVV.